The 24 T cell receptor beta chains below were found in one sample sequenced in a study of vaccination effects on CD4 cells after COVID-19. These receptors lack a known antigen. Antigen-specific CD4+ T cells were expanded (with viral peptide pools) by the ViraFEST assay ahead of sequencing. The culture ran for 10 days, and then CD4+ T cells were isolated. The vaccine recipients had no prior SARS-CoV-2 infection, with negative nucleocapsid antibodies. Some clones are missing from TCRdb's copy, which holds only in-frame ones; the method was immunoSEQ multiplex PCR. The table shows 50,000 to 60,000 clones, with about two thirds occurring only once. The sample consisted of CD4+ T cells from PBMCs cultured with SARS-CoV-2 spike peptides, taken before COVID-19 vaccination. These receptors came from a human donor who received a COVID-19 vaccine.

V usage is TRBV5-1 and J usage is TRBJ1-1, with a possible D match to TRBD1 (6 bases). The CDR3 runs 13 residues. Trimming pared 5 bases from V and 3 bases from J, leaving 11 bases between. Germline-derived CDR1 and CDR2 are SGHRS and YFSETQ. In nucleotides, the CDR3 is TGCGCCAGCAGGACTGGGGGGCACACTGAAGCTTTCTTT. This sequence encodes CASRTGGHTEAFF. Based on the CDR3 plus reference TRBV5-1 and TRBJ1-1, the full variable domain is KAGVTQTPRYLIKTRGQQVTLSCSPISGHRSVSWYQQTPGQGLQFLFEYFSETQRNKGNFPGRFSGRQFSNSRSEMNVSTLELGDSALYLCASRTGGHTEAFFGQGTRLTVV.

This chain links TRBV28 with TRBJ1-2, with D uncertain. Germline CDR1 reads MDHEN; CDR2 reads SYDVKM. V was clipped by 5 bases and J by 8 bases, with 15 bases between them. The CDR3 is 13 amino acids. CDR3 nucleotides: TGTGCCAGCAGTCTAAGACTGCCGAGGGGCTACACCTTC. It encodes CASSLRLPRGYTF.

This chain connects TRBV7-3 to TRBJ1-3, with TRBD1 identical over 9 bases. Germline CDR1 SGHTA, CDR2 FQGTGA. The ends lost 1 base at V and 4 bases at J; junction bases unmatched: 8. CDR3 length: 17 amino acids. CDR3 residues: CASSLIEGDRAGNTIYF. The CDR3 nucleotides read TGTGCCAGCAGCTTAATAGAAGGGGACAGGGCCGGAAACACCATATATTTT.

This chain connects TRBV19 to TRBJ1-1; 8 bases match TRBD1. The CDR3 loop spans 13 amino acids. The V segment lost 5 bases and the J segment 11 bases; nucleotides outside the gene matches: 10. Germline V lookup: CDR1 LNHDA, CDR2 SQIVND (reference sequence). This CDR3 is CASSGSGGAGAFF. The CDR3, as DNA: TGTGCCAGTAGTGGATCAGGGGGCGCGGGCGCTTTCTTT.

The chain links TRBV7-2 to TRBJ2-7; perhaps TRBD2 as D (7 bases). The CDR3 covers 14 residues. The V and J ends lost 3 bases and 2 bases respectively, with 11 bases between them. Germline loops: CDR1 SGHTA, CDR2 FQGNSA. The CDR3 sequence: CASSFGGGPYEQYF. The CDR3 coding sequence is TGTGCCAGCAGCTTTGGGGGGGGGCCCTACGAGCAGTACTTC.

The chain joins TRBV6-5 to TRBJ2-7; D gene ambiguous. The CDR3 has 11 residues. Germline assignment: CDR1 MNHEY and CDR2 SVGAGI. V gave up 6 bases and J gave up 3 bases, with 6 bases separating them. The chain's CDR3 is CASRQSYEQYF. The CDR3 DNA reads as TGTGCCAGCAGACAGAGCTACGAGCAGTACTTC.

The rearrangement joins TRBV18 to TRBJ1-2; D is ambiguous. The V end lost 0 bases, the J end lost 5 bases, and 7 bases lay between the germline ends. The CDR3 spans 13 residues. Germline CDR1 KGHSH, CDR2 LQKENI. The CDR3 DNA reads as TGTGCCAGCTCACCACCGTCAGTGTATGGCTACACCTTC. Residues: CASSPPSVYGYTF.

The V call is TRBV7-6, the J call TRBJ1-3; 8 bases line up with TRBD1. Germline CDR1 reads SGHVS; CDR2 reads FNYEAQ. The CDR3 extends over 15 amino acids. J gave up 8 bases and V 5 bases, and 11 bases lay outside the gene matches. This CDR3 is CASSPSGTGSDTIYF. Written as DNA, the CDR3 is TGTGCCAGCAGCCCCTCCGGGACAGGTTCGGACACCATATATTTT.

The gene calls are TRBV21-1 and TRBJ1-2. TRBV21-1 is a listed pseudogene. The CDR3 is made up of 13 amino acids. The CDR3 sequence: CASSSRHNYGYTF. CDR3 in DNA: TGTGCCAGCAGCAGTCGCCATAACTATGGCTACACCTTC.

CDR3 amino acids: CASSRTIALQETQYF. The DNA for the CDR3 is TGTGCCAGCAGCCGAACCATAGCGCTCCAAGAGACCCAGTACTTC. The rearrangement joins TRBV5-5 to TRBJ2-5, with a possible D match to TRBD2 (5 bases). The CDR3 is made up of 15 amino acids. V was cut by 4 bases and J by 1 base, with 14 bases left in between. Per germline, CDR1 SGHKS and CDR2 YYEKEE (reference sequence).

This chain connects TRBV2 to TRBJ1-6, with 7 bases identical to TRBD1. V gave up 11 bases and J gave up 3 bases; unmatched junction bases: 4. The CDR3 consists of 13 residues. Germline V gene data show CDR1 as SNHLY and CDR2 as FYNNEI. CDR3 bases: TGTGCCGGGCGGGACAGCTATAATTCACCCCTCCACTTT. The encoded protein is CAGRDSYNSPLHF.

The rearrangement joins TRBV7-2 to TRBJ2-3; 12 bases are a match to TRBD2. The CDR3 runs to 18 residues. Per germline, CDR1 SGHTA and CDR2 FQGNSA. Trimming took 5 bases from V and 1 from J; bases not matched to a gene: 10. DNA for the CDR3: TGTGCCAGCAGCCAGGCCCCACTAGCGGGGGGCCGCACAGATACGCAGTATTTT. Its translation is CASSQAPLAGGRTDTQYF.

The V gene is TRBV7-2, the J gene TRBJ2-7; D unresolved. Trimming removed 1 base at V and 6 bases at J, with 13 bases between. This CDR3 contains 14 residues. Germline CDR1 is SGHTA and CDR2 is FQGNSA. CDR3 DNA sequence: TGTGCCAGCAGCTTAGATCAGTTAATGGGCGAGCAGTACTTC. Protein product: CASSLDQLMGEQYF.

The chain carries TRBV7-2 and TRBJ1-5, with 9 positions matching TRBD1. The V and J ends lost 5 bases and 6 bases, in that order; junction bases with no gene match: 8. The CDR3 spans 15 residues. The germline V gene encodes CDR1 SGHTA and CDR2 FQGNSA. In nucleotides, the CDR3 is TGTGCCAGCAGCCCCGGACAGGGGATTTTTCAGCCCCAGCATTTT. Its protein product is CASSPGQGIFQPQHF. Combining the CDR3 with reference TRBV7-2 and TRBJ1-5 gives the whole variable domain GAGVSQSPSNKVTEKGKDVELRCDPISGHTALYWYRQSLGQGLEFLIYFQGNSAPDKSGLPSDRFSAERTGGSVSTLTIQRTQQEDSAVYLCASSPGQGIFQPQHFGDGTRLSIL.

Only a few counts were recorded for this clone. The chain employs TRBV5-1 and TRBJ1-4; weak D call: TRBD1 (6 bases). This CDR3 spans 15 amino acids. V was trimmed by 3 bases and J by 3 bases, leaving 12 bases between them. In germline, CDR1 is SGHRS, CDR2 YFSETQ. CDR3 nucleotide sequence: TGCGCCAGCAGCTCGGGGGGCCTACCTAATGAAAAACTGTTTTTT. This sequence encodes CASSSGGLPNEKLFF.

The gene calls are TRBV2 and TRBJ2-5, with 8 positions matching TRBD2. Trimming removed 10 bases from V and 5 bases from J; junction bases left unmatched: 9. Germline lookup yields CDR1 SNHLY and CDR2 FYNNEI. The CDR3 sequence is 13 residues long. The CDR3: CATQGLVSETQYF. The CDR3 DNA reads TGTGCCACCCAGGGACTAGTGTCGGAGACCCAGTACTTC.

The CDR3 region is CASSRPRMSVNTEAFF. In nucleotides, the CDR3 is TGTGCCAGCAGTCGCCCTAGGATGTCGGTGAACACTGAAGCTTTCTTT. This chain connects TRBV11-2 to TRBJ1-1; D uncertain. CDR1 SGHAT and CDR2 FQNNGV come from the germline V gene. With 6 bases removed from V and 0 bases from J, the gap between germline ends came to 17 bases. The CDR3 covers 16 residues.

J is TRBJ2-1 and V is TRBV7-8; 7 nucleotides agree with TRBD2. Germline CDR1 is SGHVS and CDR2 is FQNEAQ. V was clipped by 5 bases and J by 4 bases; unmatched bases: 11. The CDR3 runs 16 residues. CDR3 bases: TGTGCCAGCAGCCCAAATCAAGGGCGGGGGTACAATGAGCAGTTCTTC. Translating gives CASSPNQGRGYNEQFF.

The rearrangement links TRBV9 to TRBJ1-6; D perhaps matches TRBD1 (5 bases). V lost 0 bases and J 0 bases, leaving 13 bases between the germline ends. Germline assignment: CDR1 SGDLS and CDR2 YYNGEE. The length of the CDR3 is 18 residues. The DNA for the CDR3 is TGTGCCAGCAGCGTAGGGGACCGCCCGAGCTCCTATAATTCACCCCTCCACTTT. It is translated as CASSVGDRPSSYNSPLHF.

The chain combines TRBV5-4 with TRBJ2-5, with 8 bases fitting TRBD1. Germline CDR1 is SGHNT and CDR2 is YYREEE (reference sequence). The CDR3 has 14 residues. With V trimmed by 4 bases and J by 2 bases, 4 bases remained unmatched. The CDR3 region has the DNA TGTGCCAGCAGCACCGGACAGGGACAAGAGACCCAGTACTTC. Translated: CASSTGQGQETQYF.

This sequence joins TRBV19 and TRBJ2-5; D may be TRBD1 or TRBD2 (6 bases each). Trimming shortened V by 4 bases and J by 4 bases, and 16 bases separated the two germline ends. This CDR3 contains 15 residues. Germline-derived CDR1 and CDR2 are LNHDA and SQIVND (reference sequence). This CDR3 reads CASSTLGGMGETQYF. As DNA, the CDR3 is TGTGCCAGTAGTACCCTAGGGGGGATGGGAGAGACCCAGTACTTC. The complete variable domain, with remaining parts taken from reference TRBV19 and TRBJ2-5, reads DGGITQSPKYLFRKEGQNVTLSCEQNLNHDAMYWYRQDPGQGLRLIYYSQIVNDFQKGDIAEGYSVSREKKESFPLTVTSAQKNPTAFYLCASSTLGGMGETQYFGPGTRLLVL.

The chain is built from TRBV5-1 and TRBJ1-2, with a possible D match to TRBD1 (6 bases). This CDR3 region has 15 residues. Germline V gene data show CDR1 as SGHRS and CDR2 as YFSETQ. The V and J ends lost 0 bases and 7 bases respectively, with 16 bases between them. CDR3 in amino acids: CASSLGTTGIRGYTF. The CDR3, as DNA: TGCGCCAGCAGCTTGGGCACTACAGGGATACGTGGCTACACCTTC. Using reference TRBV5-1 and TRBJ1-2 for the parts outside the CDR3, the full variable domain is KAGVTQTPRYLIKTRGQQVTLSCSPISGHRSVSWYQQTPGQGLQFLFEYFSETQRNKGNFPGRFSGRQFSNSRSEMNVSTLELGDSALYLCASSLGTTGIRGYTFGSGTRLTVV.

This clone occurred once. This chain links TRBV11-2 with TRBJ2-7; 12 nucleotides align to TRBD2. CDR3 length: 14 residues. Germline V gives CDR1 SGHAT, CDR2 FQNNGV. Trimming cost V 0 bases and J 12 bases; bases outside gene matches: 6. The DNA for the CDR3 is TGTGCCAGCAGCTTAGAGCCTAGCGGGGGGGCGTTGTACTTC. The encoded protein is CASSLEPSGGALYF.

Relative to its sample, this clone is medium-sized (0.01 to 0.1%). The genes are TRBV5-6 and TRBJ1-5, with TRBD1 matching over 10 bases. The J segment lost 6 bases and the V segment lost 3 bases, leaving 6 bases of the junction unmatched. CDR3 size: 15 residues. Germline V gene data show CDR1 as SGHDT and CDR2 as YYEEEE. In DNA form, the CDR3 reads TGTGCCAGCAGCTATTGGACAGGGGGTTCTCAGCCCCAGCATTTT. As protein: CASSYWTGGSQPQHF.